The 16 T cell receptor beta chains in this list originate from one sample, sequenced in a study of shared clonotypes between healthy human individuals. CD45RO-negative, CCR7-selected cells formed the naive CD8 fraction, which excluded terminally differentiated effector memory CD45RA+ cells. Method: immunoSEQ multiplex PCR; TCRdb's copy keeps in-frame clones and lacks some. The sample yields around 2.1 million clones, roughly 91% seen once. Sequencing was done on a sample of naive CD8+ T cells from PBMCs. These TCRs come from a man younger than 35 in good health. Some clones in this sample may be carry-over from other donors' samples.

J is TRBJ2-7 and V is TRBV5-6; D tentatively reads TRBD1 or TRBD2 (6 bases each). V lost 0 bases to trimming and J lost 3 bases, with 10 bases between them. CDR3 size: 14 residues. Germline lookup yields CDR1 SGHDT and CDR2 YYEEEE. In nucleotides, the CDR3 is TGTGCCAGCAGCTTGGAGGGGGGCCTCTACGAGCAGTACTTC. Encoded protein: CASSLEGGLYEQYF.

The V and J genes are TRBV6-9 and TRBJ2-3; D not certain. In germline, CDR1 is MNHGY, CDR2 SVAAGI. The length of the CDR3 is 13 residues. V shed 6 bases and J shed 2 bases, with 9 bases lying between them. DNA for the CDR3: TGTGCCAGCAGCCCTTTCACCACAGATACGCAGTATTTT. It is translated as CASSPFTTDTQYF.

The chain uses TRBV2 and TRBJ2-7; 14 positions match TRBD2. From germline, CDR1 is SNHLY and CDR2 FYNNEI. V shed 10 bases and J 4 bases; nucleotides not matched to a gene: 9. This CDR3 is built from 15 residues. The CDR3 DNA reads TGTGCCACCTCAGGGACTAGCGGGAGTTTGTACGAGCAGTACTTC. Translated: CATSGTSGSLYEQYF.

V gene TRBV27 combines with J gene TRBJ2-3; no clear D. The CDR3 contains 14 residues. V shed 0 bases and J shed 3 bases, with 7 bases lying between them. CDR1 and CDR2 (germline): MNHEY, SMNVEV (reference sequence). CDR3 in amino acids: CASSLSAPTDTQYF. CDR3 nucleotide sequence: TGTGCCAGCAGTTTATCGGCTCCTACAGATACGCAGTATTTT.

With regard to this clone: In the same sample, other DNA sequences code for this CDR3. For the CDR3, the DNA is TGTGCCAGCAGCTTCGGGTCGGGCGAGCAGTACTTC. Encoded protein: CASSFGSGEQYF. The gene calls are TRBV7-9 and TRBJ2-7; no definite D call. The V end lost 3 bases, the J end lost 6 bases, and 9 bases lay between the germline ends. Germline V gene lookup returns CDR1 SEHNR and CDR2 FQNEAQ (reference sequence). The CDR3 is 12 amino acids.

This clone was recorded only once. The chain's CDR3 is CSVRDGGTAYEQYF. CDR3 nucleotides: TGCAGCGTCCGGGATGGGGGGACCGCCTACGAGCAGTACTTC. V gene TRBV29-1 combines with J gene TRBJ2-7, with D possibly TRBD2 on 6 matching bases. The germline V and J ends were trimmed by 6 bases and 2 bases, with 17 bases remaining between them. The CDR3 is 14 amino acids. Germline V lookup: CDR1 SQVTM, CDR2 ANQGSEA.

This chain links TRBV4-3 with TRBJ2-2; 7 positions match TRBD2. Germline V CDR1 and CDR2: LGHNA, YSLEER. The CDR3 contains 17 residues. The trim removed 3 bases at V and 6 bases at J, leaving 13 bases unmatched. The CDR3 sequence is CASSQGVAGAIAGELFF. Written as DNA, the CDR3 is TGCGCCAGCAGCCAGGGGGTTGCGGGAGCGATTGCCGGGGAGCTGTTTTTT.

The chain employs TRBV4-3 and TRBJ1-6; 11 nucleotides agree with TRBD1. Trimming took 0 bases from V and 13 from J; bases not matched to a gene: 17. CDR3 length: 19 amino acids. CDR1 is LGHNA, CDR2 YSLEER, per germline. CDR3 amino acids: CASSQDLLKGQGVAYPLHF. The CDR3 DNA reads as TGCGCCAGCAGCCAAGACCTCCTAAAGGGACAGGGGGTCGCGTATCCCCTCCACTTT.

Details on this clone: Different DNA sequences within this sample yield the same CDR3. The CDR3 sequence: CASSLGDQPQHF. The DNA for the CDR3 is TGTGCCAGCAGCTTAGGAGATCAGCCCCAGCATTTT. J is TRBJ1-5 and V is TRBV7-9; the D is unclear. CDR3 length equals 12 residues. Deletions cut 1 base from V and 5 bases from J, with 3 bases between. The V gene's germline CDR1 is SEHNR and CDR2 FQNEAQ (reference sequence).

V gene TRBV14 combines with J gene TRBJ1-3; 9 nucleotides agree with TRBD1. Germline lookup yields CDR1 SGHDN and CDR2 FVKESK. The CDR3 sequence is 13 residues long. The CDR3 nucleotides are TGTACAGGACAGGGGATTTCTGGAAACACCATATATTTT. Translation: CTGQGISGNTIYF.

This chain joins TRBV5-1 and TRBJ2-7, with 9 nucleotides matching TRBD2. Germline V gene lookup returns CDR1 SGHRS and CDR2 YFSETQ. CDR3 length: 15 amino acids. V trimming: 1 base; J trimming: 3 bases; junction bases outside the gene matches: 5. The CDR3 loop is CASSLPSGTYYEQYF. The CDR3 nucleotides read TGCGCCAGCAGCTTGCCTAGCGGGACTTACTACGAGCAGTACTTC.

The DNA of the CDR3 is TGTGCCAGCAGCCCCAGCGGGGGGGGGCCCTACGAGCAGTACTTC. Translation gives CASSPSGGGPYEQYF. The V gene is TRBV9, the J gene TRBJ2-7, with TRBD2 matching over 10 bases. CDR1 SGDLS and CDR2 YYNGEE come from the germline V gene. Unmatched junction bases numbered 6, after V lost 4 bases and J lost 2 bases. The CDR3 runs to 15 residues.

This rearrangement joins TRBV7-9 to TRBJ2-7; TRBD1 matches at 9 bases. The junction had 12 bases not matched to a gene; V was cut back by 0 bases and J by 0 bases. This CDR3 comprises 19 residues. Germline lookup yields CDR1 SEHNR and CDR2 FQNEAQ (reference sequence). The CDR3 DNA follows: TGTGCCAGCAGCTTAGCCGGGACAGGGATTCGGCCCAACTCCTACGAGCAGTACTTC. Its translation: CASSLAGTGIRPNSYEQYF. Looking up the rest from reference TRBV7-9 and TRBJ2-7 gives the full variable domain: DTGVSQNPRHKITKRGQNVTFRCDPISEHNRLYWYRQTLGQGPEFLTYFQNEAQLEKSRLLSDRFSAERPKGSFSTLEIQRTEQGDSAMYLCASSLAGTGIRPNSYEQYFGPGTRLTVT.

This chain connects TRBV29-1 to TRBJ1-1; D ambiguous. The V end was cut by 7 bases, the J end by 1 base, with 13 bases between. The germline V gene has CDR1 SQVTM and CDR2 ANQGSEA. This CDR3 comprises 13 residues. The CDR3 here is CSASGSGNTEAFF. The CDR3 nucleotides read TGCAGCGCCTCCGGGAGTGGGAACACTGAAGCTTTCTTT. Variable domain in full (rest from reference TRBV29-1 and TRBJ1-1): SAVISQKPSRDICQRGTSLTIQCQVDSQVTMMFWYRQQPGQSLTLIATANQGSEATYESGFVIDKFPISRPNLTFSTLTVSNMSPEDSSIYLCSASGSGNTEAFFGQGTRLTVV.

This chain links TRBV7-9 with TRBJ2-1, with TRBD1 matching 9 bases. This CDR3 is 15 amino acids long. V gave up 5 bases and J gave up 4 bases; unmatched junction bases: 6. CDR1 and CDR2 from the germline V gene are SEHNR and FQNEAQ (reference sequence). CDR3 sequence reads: CASSADRGFYNEQFF. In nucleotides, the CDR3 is TGTGCCAGCAGCGCGGACAGGGGATTTTACAATGAGCAGTTCTTC. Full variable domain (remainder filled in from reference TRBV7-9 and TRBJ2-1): DTGVSQNPRHKITKRGQNVTFRCDPISEHNRLYWYRQTLGQGPEFLTYFQNEAQLEKSRLLSDRFSAERPKGSFSTLEIQRTEQGDSAMYLCASSADRGFYNEQFFGPGTRLTVL.

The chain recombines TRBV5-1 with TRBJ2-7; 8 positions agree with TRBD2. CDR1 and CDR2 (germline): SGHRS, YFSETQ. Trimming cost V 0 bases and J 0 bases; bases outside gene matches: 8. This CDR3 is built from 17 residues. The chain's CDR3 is CASSLEGVAGSSYEQYF. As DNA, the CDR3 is TGCGCCAGCAGCTTGGAAGGTGTAGCGGGAAGCTCCTACGAGCAGTACTTC.